This T cell receptor beta chain was retrieved from a study of identical twins. TCRdb itself ran the 5' RACE reads through MiXCR, one entry per CDR3 protein. The repertoire includes 750,000 to 950,000 distinct CDR3 sequences, roughly 12% of them detected once, and about 1.6% sits in the top ten. This CDR3 spans 13 amino acids. Germline CDR1 reads MDHEN; CDR2 reads SYDVKM. Trimming at V came to 5 bases and at J to 3 bases, leaving 2 bases not matched to a gene. This clonotype came up a few times. What it binds is unknown. General observations from the study: Cross-sectional statistical analysis, not tracking of the same donors, underpinned the conclusions. Invariant populations such as MAIT and iNKT cells could partly muddle zero-insertion analyses.

In addition, the sample was reused for a study of yellow fever vaccine responses in identical twins.

The J gene is TRBJ2-7, the V gene TRBV28; 9 bases match TRBD1. This receptor was taken from a woman younger than 30 in good health. Sequencing used PBMCs. This chain's CDR3 is CASSQTGGYEQYF. DNA for the CDR3: TGTGCCAGCAGTCAGACAGGGGGCTACGAGCAGTACTTC.